The sequence of this T cell receptor beta chain was determined in a study of cytomegalovirus exposure and HLA in healthy donors. Study-wide results and caveats: In a later analysis, the majority of CMV-associated beta chains seemingly showed HLA restriction. Three chains tied to CMV proved CMV antigen-specific in vitro. As a later analysis showed, several of the most significant clusters appeared to be linked to common viral pathogens.

Worth noting for this clone: As yet, its antigen is unknown.

Germline loops: CDR1 ENHRY, CDR2 SYGVKD. This CDR3 spans 14 amino acids. Trimming removed 8 bases from V and 7 bases from J, with 17 bases in between. Researchers ran the PCR with 60 Vbeta and 13 Jbeta primers. Sequenced by immunoSEQ multiplex PCR; TCRdb stores in-frame clones only, minus some. The table shows 60,000 to 80,000 clones, with 65% to 75% occurring only once. The chain couples TRBV10-3 to TRBJ1-4; D may be TRBD1 (6 bases). The TCR originated in a woman aged 30 to 39 in good health and CMV-seronegative. Sequencing was performed on PBMCs. The DNA of the CDR3 is TGTGCCATCTCTAGGGGGACATCCACTGAAAAACTGTTTTTT. Protein: CAISRGTSTEKLFF.